This T cell receptor (beta chain) was profiled in a study of radiation and T cells in renal cell carcinoma (dated by TCRdb to about 2020). Concerning the study at large: The samples were drawn from a clinical trial, where primary renal cell carcinomas were treated with 15 Gy of stereotactic body radiation therapy and then removed by nephrectomy 4 weeks afterward. In total, roughly 53 samples underwent TCR beta sequencing: roughly 25 tumors plus 27 peripheral blood samples. In the 45 to 65 samples combined, fewer than 5 million unique CDR3 nucleotide sequences were found, encoding about 2.7 million unique CDR3 amino acid sequences. Beyond this particular receptor, the publication reports: No pretreatment tumor biopsies were available, so the baseline intratumoral presence of clonotypes could not be determined. The single-armed trial design could not address effects of radiation dose or scheduling on the TCR repertoire. In blood, the top tumor clonotypes increased from baseline to 2 weeks after radiation and then shrank by 4 weeks, which suggests a temporary expansion of tumor-resident clones. Dynamics of the blood repertoire were not tracked past 4 weeks after treatment.

The label giving this sample's time point can be read as: baseline pretreatment blood. The sample's treatment or condition label is to be understood as: 15 Gy SBRT to primary tumor, nephrectomy 4 weeks later. To follow tumor-enriched clonotypes, serial peripheral blood was collected from radiation-treated patients at baseline and at 2 weeks and 4 weeks after SBRT. Every patient's renal cell carcinoma showed clear cell pathology. The QIAamp DNA Blood Mini Kit (Qiagen) was used to prepare genomic DNA for TCR sequencing. Only samples passing all quality control checks were included in the analyses. Following the manufacturer's recommendations, the immunoSEQ kit was used to generate TCR beta libraries from genomic DNA. For library preparation, a first multiplex PCR was performed with proprietary primers, followed by a second PCR in which unique barcodes were added, and bead cleanups were performed after each round. Each sample batch included a kit-provided positive control reaction and a negative control reaction. The final libraries underwent checking on an Agilent 4200 TapeStation D1000 ScreenTape, volumetric pooling, and quantification by qPCR. Sequencing ran on an Illumina NextSeq500 with a MidOutput 150-cycle cartridge, using 156 Read1 and 15 Index1 cycles with kit custom primers. The pooled library was loaded at approximately 1.1 pM with a roughly 20% PhiX control spike-in. As for the authors' bioinformatics: Vendor-processed data were analyzed in R, with a clonotype defined as all T cells sharing the same CDR3 nucleotide sequence. In the clone abundance analyses, frequencies in each sample were normalized to that sample's 10,000 most abundant clones. Before analysis, public T cell clones were removed, and these numbered fewer than five per sample on average. A difference in abundance of at least 32-fold between compartments was used to define tumor-enriched and baseline blood-enriched clonotypes. A beta-binomial differential abundance model was applied to find clonotypes that expanded or contracted between blood time points. The Baroni-Urbani and Buser coefficient was used to measure tumor-blood repertoire similarity, and groups were compared with two-tailed Wilcoxon tests in R. TCRdb's version of the immuneACCESS table is confined to in-frame rearrangements and falls short of the full clone set. An unresolved V gene accounts for under half of the shortfall where checked; the remainder is of unknown origin. That table is the source of V, J and clone size, and D and trimming were worked out from the DNA. The sample yields approximately 51,000 clones; around 83% were counted once. About 33% of the sample rests with the top ten.

Per the germline V gene, MNHEY is the CDR1 and SVGAGI is the CDR2. Including cysteine and phenylalanine, the CDR3 has 14 amino acids. Only CDR3 DNA remains: 42 bases, in frame from the first base. A distance of 12 bases separates the germline ends of V and J, which lose 4 bases and 3 bases respectively. Comments on this clone: No cognate antigen has been identified for it. No base quality information exists; no much larger clone differs at one position.

The sequence joins TRBV6-5 to TRBJ1-1, and perhaps TRBD1 as D gene, on 5 matching bases. The sample here was blood, taken from a patient whose treatment included radiotherapy and nephrectomy. The clonotype comes from a woman aged 70-85 years with renal cell carcinoma. The CDR3 in this case is CASSLEGTDTEAFF. In nucleotides, the sequence is TGTGCCAGCAGTTTAGAGGGGACCGACACTGAAGCTTTCTTT.